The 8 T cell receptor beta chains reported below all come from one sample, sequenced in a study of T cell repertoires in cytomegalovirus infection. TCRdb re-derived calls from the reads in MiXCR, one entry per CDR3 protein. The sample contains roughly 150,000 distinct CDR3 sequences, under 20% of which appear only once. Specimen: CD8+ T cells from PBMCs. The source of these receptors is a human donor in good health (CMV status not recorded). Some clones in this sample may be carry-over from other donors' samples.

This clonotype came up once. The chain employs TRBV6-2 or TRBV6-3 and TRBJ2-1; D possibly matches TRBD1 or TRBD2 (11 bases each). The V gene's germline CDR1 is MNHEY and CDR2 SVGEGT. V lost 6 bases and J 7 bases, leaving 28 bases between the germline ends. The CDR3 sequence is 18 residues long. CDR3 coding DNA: TGTGCCAGCAGATCCGGGACAGGGGGACTAGCGGAGCTTAATGAGCAGTTCTTC. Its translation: CASRSGTGGLAELNEQFF.

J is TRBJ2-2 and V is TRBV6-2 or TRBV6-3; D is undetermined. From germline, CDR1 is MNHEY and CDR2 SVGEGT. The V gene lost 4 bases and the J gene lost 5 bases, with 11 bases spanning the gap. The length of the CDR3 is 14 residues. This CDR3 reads CASSFWANTGELFF. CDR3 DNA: TGTGCCAGCAGTTTTTGGGCCAATACCGGGGAGCTGTTTTTT.

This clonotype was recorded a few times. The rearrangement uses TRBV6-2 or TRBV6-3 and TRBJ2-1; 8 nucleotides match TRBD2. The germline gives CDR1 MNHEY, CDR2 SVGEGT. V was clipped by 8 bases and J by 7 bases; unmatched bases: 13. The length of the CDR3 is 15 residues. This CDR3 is CASLSRSGGINEQFF. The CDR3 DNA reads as TGTGCCAGCCTTTCCCGCTCGGGGGGGATTAATGAGCAGTTCTTC.

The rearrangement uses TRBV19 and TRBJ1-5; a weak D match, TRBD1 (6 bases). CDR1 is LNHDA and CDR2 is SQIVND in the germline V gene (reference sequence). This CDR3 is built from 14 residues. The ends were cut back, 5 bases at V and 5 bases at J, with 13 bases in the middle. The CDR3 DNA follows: TGTGCCAGTAGTCTAACAGGGTGGGATCAGCCCCAGCATTTT. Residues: CASSLTGWDQPQHF.

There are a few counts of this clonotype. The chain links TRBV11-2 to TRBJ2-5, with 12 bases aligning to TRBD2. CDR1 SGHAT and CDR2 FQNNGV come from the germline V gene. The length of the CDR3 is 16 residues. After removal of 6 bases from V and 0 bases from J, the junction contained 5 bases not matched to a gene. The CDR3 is CASSLTSGRYQETQYF. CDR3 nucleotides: TGTGCCAGCAGTTTGACTAGCGGGAGATACCAAGAGACCCAGTACTTC.

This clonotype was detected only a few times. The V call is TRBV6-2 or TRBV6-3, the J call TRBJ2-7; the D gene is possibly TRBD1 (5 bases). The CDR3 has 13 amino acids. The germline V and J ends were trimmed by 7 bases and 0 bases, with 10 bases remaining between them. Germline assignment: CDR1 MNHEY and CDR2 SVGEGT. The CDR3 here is CASTPTVSYEQYF. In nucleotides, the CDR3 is TGTGCCAGCACTCCGACAGTCTCCTACGAGCAGTACTTC.

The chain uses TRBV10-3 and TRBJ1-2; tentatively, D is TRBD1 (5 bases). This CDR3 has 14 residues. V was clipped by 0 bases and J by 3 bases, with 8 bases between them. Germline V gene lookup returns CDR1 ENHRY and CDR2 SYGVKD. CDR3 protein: CAISESKGDYGYTF. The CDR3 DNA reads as TGTGCCATCAGTGAGTCGAAAGGGGACTATGGCTACACCTTC.

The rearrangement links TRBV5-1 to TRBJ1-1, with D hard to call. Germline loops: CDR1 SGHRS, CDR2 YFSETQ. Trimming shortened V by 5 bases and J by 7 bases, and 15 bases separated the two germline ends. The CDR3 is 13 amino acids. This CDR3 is CASRGSSGREAFF. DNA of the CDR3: TGCGCCAGCAGAGGAAGTAGCGGACGTGAAGCTTTCTTT.